This T cell receptor beta chain originates from a study of Graves' ophthalmopathy and Graves' hyperthyroidism. Study-level points and caveats: Blood also held most thyroid clonotypes expanded above 0.001 frequency.

As concerns this clonotype: The target antigen is unknown.

Losses at the gene ends were 3 bases for V and 1 base for J; bases not matched to a gene: 15. Germline CDR1 is SGDLS and CDR2 is YYNGEE. CDR3 length: 19 amino acids. For repertoire sequencing, the TCR beta CDR3 regions were amplified from RNA transcripts. First-round RT-PCR used HTBI primers; second-round multiplex PCR followed. TCRdb ran MiXCR on the multiplex PCR reads and lists one entry per CDR3 protein. The sample includes roughly 610,000 distinct CDR3 sequences, about 20% of them seen just once. The authors enrolled newly diagnosed hyperthyroidism patients aged 18 to 65 with under 2 months' duration. Other autoimmune diseases, uncontrolled infections, pregnancy or lactation excluded patients from enrollment.

Sequenced material: peripheral blood. The chain combines TRBV9 with TRBJ2-5, with 10 bases fitting TRBD1. The TCR comes from a woman aged 18-29 years with stable Graves' hyperthyroidism. Some clones in this sample may be carry-over from other donors' samples. Here the CDR3 reads CASSAATGGFETPQETQYF. The DNA of the CDR3 is TGTGCCAGCAGCGCAGCGACAGGGGGCTTTGAAACCCCCCAAGAGACCCAGTACTTC.